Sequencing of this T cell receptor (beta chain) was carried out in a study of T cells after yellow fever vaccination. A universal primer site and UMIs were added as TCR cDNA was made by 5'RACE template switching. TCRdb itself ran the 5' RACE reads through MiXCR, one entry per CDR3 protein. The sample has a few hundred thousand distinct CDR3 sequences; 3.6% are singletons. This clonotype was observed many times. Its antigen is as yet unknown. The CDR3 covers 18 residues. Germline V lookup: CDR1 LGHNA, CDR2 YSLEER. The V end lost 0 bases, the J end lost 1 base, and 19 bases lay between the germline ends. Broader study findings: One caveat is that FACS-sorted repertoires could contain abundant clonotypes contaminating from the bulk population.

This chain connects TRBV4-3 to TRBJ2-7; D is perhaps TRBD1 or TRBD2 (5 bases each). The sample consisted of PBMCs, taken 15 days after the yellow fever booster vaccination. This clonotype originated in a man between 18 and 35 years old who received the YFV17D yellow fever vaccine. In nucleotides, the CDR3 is TGCGCCAGCAGCCAAGATTTAATTACCGGGACGGCTTCCTACGAGCAGTACTTC. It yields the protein CASSQDLITGTASYEQYF.